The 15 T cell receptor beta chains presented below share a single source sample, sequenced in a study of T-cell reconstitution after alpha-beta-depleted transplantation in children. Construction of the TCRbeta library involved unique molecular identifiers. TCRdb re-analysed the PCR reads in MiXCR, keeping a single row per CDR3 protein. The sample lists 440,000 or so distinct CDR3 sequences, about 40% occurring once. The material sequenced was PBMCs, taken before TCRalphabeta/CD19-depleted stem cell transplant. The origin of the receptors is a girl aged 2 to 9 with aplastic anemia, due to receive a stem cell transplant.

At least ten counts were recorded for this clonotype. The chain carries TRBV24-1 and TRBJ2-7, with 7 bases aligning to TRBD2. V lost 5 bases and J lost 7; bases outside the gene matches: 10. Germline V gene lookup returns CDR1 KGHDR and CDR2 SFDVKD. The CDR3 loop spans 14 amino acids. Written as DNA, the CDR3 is TGTGCCACCAGTGCGGAACCACCCGGGAGGGAGCAGTACTTC. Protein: CATSAEPPGREQYF.

The CDR3 loop is CASSLTGSGIYEQFF. The CDR3 DNA reads TGTGCCAGCAGCTTAACTGGTAGCGGGATTTATGAGCAGTTCTTC. The chain recombines TRBV7-3 with TRBJ2-1, with 8 bases matching TRBD2. The CDR3 has 15 amino acids. V shed 0 bases and J 8 bases; nucleotides not matched to a gene: 6. The V gene's germline CDR1 is SGHTA and CDR2 FQGTGA.

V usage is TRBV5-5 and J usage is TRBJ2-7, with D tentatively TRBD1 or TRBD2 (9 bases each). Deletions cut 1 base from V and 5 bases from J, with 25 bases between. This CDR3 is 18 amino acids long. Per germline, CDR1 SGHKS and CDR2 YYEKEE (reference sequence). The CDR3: CASSLTTGGTSRRNEQYF. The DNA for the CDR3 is TGTGCCAGCAGCTTGACGACAGGGGGGACTAGCCGGAGGAACGAGCAGTACTTC.

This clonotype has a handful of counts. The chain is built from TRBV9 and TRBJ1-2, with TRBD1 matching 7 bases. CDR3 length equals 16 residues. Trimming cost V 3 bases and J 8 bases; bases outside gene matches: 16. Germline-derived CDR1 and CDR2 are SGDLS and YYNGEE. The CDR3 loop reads CASSAATQGPPDGYTF. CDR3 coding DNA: TGTGCCAGCAGCGCCGCCACACAGGGGCCACCAGACGGCTACACCTTC.

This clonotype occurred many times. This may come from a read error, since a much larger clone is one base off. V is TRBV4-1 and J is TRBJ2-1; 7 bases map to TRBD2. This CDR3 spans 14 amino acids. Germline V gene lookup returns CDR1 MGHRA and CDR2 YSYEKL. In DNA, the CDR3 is TGCGCCATCAGCCTAGTAGGGGAGGGCAATGAGCAGTTCTTC. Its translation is CAISLVGEGNEQFF.

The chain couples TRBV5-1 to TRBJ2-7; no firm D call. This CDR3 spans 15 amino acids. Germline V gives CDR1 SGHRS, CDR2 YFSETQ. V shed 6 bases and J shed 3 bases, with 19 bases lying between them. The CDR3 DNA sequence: TGCGCCAGCATGACCGAGCCAGACGGAAGCTACGAGCAGTACTTC. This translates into CASMTEPDGSYEQYF.

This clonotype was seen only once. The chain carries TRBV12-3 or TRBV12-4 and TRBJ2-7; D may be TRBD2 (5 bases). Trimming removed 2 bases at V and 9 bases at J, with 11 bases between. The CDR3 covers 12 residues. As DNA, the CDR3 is TGTGCCAGCAGTTTACGGGAAGGCGCGCAGTACTTC. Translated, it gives CASSLREGAQYF.

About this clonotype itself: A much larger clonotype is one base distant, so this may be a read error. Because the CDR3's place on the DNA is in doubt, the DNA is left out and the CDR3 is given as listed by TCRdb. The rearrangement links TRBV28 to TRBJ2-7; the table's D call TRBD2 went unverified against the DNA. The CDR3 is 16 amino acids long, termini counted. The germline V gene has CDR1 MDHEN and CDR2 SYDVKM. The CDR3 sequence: CASNSWGRGASYEHYF.

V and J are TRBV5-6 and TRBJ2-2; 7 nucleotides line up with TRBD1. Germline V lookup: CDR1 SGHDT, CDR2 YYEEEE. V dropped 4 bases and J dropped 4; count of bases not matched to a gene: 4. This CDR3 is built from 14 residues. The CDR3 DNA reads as TGTGCCAGCAGCCCACAGGGGCCCACCGGGGAGCTGTTTTTT. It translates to CASSPQGPTGELFF. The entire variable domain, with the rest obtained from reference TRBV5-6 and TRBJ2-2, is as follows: DAGVTQSPTHLIKTRGQQVTLRCSPKSGHDTVSWYQQALGQGPQFIFQYYEEEERQRGNFPDRFSGHQFPNYSSELNVNALLLGDSALYLCASSPQGPTGELFFGEGSRLTVL.

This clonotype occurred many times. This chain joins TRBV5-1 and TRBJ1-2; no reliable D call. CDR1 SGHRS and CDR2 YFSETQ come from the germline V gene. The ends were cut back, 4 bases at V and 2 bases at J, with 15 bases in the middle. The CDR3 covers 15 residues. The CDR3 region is CASSLGGSPNYGYTF. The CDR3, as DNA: TGCGCCAGCAGCCTGGGCGGCAGCCCGAACTATGGCTACACCTTC.

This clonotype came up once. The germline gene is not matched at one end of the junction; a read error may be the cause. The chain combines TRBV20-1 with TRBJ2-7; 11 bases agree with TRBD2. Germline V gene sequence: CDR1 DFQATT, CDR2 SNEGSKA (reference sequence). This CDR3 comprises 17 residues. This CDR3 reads CCARAPGGTSGPYEQYF. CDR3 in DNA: TGCTGTGCTAGAGCCCCTGGGGGGACTAGCGGTCCCTACGAGCAGTACTTC.

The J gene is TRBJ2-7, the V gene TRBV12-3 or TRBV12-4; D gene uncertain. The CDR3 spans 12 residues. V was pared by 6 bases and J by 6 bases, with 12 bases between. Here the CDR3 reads CASSLATAEQYF. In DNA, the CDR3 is TGTGCCAGCAGCCTGGCTACGGCCGAGCAGTACTTC.

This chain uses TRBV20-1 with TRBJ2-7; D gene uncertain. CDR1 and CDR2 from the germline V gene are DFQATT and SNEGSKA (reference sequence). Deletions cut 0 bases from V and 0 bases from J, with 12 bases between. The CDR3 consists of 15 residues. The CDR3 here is CSARDQTEYSYEQYF. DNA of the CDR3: TGCAGTGCTAGAGATCAAACTGAATACTCCTACGAGCAGTACTTC.

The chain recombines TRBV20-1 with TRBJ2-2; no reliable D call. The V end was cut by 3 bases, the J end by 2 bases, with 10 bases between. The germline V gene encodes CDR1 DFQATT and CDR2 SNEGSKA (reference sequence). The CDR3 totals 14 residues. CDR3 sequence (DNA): TGCAGTGCTAGGAGTGGGCCCAACACCGGGGAGCTGTTTTTT. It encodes CSARSGPNTGELFF.

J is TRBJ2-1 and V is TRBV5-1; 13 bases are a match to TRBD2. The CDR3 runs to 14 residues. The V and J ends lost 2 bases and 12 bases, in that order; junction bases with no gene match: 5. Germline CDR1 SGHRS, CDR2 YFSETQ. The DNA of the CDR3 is TGCGCCAGCAGCTTAGGACTAGCGGGAGATCGGCAGTTCTTC. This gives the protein CASSLGLAGDRQFF.